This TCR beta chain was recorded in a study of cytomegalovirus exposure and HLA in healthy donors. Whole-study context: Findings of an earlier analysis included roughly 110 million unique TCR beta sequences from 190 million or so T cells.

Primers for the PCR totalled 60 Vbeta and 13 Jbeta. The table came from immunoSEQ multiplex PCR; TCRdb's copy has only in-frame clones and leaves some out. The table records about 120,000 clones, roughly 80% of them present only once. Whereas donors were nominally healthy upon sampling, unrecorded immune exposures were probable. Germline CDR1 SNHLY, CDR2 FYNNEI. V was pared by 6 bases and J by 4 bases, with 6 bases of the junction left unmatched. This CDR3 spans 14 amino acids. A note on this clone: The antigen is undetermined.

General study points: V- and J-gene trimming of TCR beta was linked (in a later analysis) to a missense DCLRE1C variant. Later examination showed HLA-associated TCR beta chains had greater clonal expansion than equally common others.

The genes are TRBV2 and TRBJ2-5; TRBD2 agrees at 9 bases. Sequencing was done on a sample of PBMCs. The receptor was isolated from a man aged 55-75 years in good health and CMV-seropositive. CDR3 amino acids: CASRRGGDSETQYF. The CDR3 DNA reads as TGTGCCAGCAGGCGGGGGGGCGACTCAGAGACCCAGTACTTC.